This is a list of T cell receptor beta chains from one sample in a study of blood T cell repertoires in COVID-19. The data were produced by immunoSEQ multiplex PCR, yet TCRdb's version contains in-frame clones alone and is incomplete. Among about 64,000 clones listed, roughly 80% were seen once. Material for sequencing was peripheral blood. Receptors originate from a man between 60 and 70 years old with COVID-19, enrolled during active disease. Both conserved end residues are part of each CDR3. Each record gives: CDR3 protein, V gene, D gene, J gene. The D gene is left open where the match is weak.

CASSLGTGGGSPLHF | TRBV5-1 | - | TRBJ1-6
CASTDGEGAVPGANVLTF | TRBV5-6 | TRBD1 | TRBJ2-6
CASSGADQPQHF | TRBV7-2 | - | TRBJ1-5
CASGNNYRDRGNTGELFF | TRBV12-5 | TRBD1 | TRBJ2-2
CASSIRGLSEQYF | TRBV21-1 | - | TRBJ2-7
CASSSQFSNRTGAELAKNIQYF | TRBV7-3 | TRBD1 | TRBJ2-4
CASTPSGGAGNEQFF | TRBV19 | TRBD2 | TRBJ2-1
CASSPRSDSVTGELFF | TRBV27 | - | TRBJ2-2
CASSPGEWVTEAFF | TRBV5-1 | - | TRBJ1-1
CASSLGQRGEKLFF | TRBV5-1 | - | TRBJ1-4
CASSVTSALRPRLAKNIQYF | TRBV9 | - | TRBJ2-4
CATSRDRGYEQYF | TRBV15 | - | TRBJ2-7
CASSHDSITEAFF | TRBV3-1/TRBV3-2 | - | TRBJ1-1
CATSDYPGTSGTGELFF | TRBV24-1 | TRBD2 | TRBJ2-2
CAWSVPGSLNSPLHF | TRBV30 | - | TRBJ1-6
CASSSKPQGVKFF | TRBV27 | - | TRBJ2-1
CASSTPGLAGGYEQYF | TRBV28 | TRBD2 | TRBJ2-7
CASSQGYNSGANVLTF | TRBV3-1/TRBV3-2 | - | TRBJ2-6
CASSFSLNQETQYF | TRBV11-3 | - | TRBJ2-5
CASQRGSDTQYF | TRBV6-5 | TRBD2 | TRBJ2-3
CASSADRGRTEAFF | TRBV9 | TRBD1 | TRBJ1-1
CASLREGTEAFF | TRBV28 | - | TRBJ1-1
CAWAGQGYAYEQYF | TRBV30 | TRBD1 | TRBJ2-7
CASSEVPQGSPLHF | TRBV6-1 | - | TRBJ1-6
CASSLLAGVANEQFF | TRBV5-1 | TRBD2 | TRBJ2-1
CASNLPGETQYF | TRBV7-9 | - | TRBJ2-5
CASSVGGSYNEQFF | TRBV9 | TRBD2 | TRBJ2-1
CASSRTSGGARETQYF | TRBV5-4 | TRBD2 | TRBJ2-5
CASSRDGDSGNTIYF | TRBV7-9 | - | TRBJ1-3
CASGFTRGGYTF | TRBV6-6 | - | TRBJ1-2
CASSIGGAPDEKLFF | TRBV9 | - | TRBJ1-4
CASSLSGSLYNEQFF | TRBV27 | TRBD2 | TRBJ2-1
CASSIGQGGVPETQYF | TRBV11-3 | TRBD1 | TRBJ2-5
CASSPGRGGFIHYGYTF | TRBV28 | TRBD1 | TRBJ1-2
CASSLRGGAGTEAFF | TRBV27 | - | TRBJ1-1
CASSDKTAYYEQYF | TRBV14 | - | TRBJ2-7
CASSEQGNIGQPQHF | TRBV6-1 | - | TRBJ1-5
CASSLDIGSSYEQYF | TRBV7-2 | - | TRBJ2-7
CATSRGTNTEAFF | TRBV11-2 | - | TRBJ1-1
CASSESKLSFKYF | TRBV10-2 | - | TRBJ2-4
CASGSRNNEQFF | TRBV28 | - | TRBJ2-1
CAWSLGQGSGGANVLTF | TRBV30 | TRBD1 | TRBJ2-6
CASNVLGQGNEKLFF | TRBV27 | TRBD1 | TRBJ1-4
CASSLGDTSIEQFF | TRBV7-2 | - | TRBJ2-1
CASSLGGYEQYF | TRBV28 | TRBD2 | TRBJ2-7
CASSPRGSGRVILTFDTQYF | TRBV7-4 | TRBD2 | TRBJ2-3